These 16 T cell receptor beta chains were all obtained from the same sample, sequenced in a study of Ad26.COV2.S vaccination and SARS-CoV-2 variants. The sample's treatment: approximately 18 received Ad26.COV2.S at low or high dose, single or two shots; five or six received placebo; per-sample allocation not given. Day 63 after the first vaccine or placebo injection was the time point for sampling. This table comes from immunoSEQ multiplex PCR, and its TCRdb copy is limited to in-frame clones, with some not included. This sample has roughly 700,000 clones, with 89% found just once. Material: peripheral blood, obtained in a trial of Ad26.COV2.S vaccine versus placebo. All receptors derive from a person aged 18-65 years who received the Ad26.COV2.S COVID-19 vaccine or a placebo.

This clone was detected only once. CDR3 sequence reads: CASSRILGTEAFF. The CDR3 nucleotides read TGTGCCAGCAGTCGTATTTTGGGCACTGAAGCTTTCTTT. The chain couples TRBV5-4 to TRBJ1-1; the D is unclear. V lost 5 bases to trimming and J lost 4 bases, with 12 bases between them. Germline-derived CDR1 and CDR2 are SGHNT and YYREEE (reference sequence). The CDR3 length is 13 residues. The full variable domain, in which reference TRBV5-4 and TRBJ1-1 provide the parts outside the CDR3, is ETGVTQSPTHLIKTRGQQVTLRCSSQSGHNTVSWYQQALGQGPQFIFQYYREEENGRGNFPPRFSGLQFPNYSSELNVNALELDDSALYLCASSRILGTEAFFGQGTRLTVV.

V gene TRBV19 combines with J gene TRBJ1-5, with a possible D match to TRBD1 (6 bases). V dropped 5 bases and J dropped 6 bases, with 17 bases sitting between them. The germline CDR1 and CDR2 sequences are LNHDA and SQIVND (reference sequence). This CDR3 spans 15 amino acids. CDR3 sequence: CASSSQGVGSQPQHF. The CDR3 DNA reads TGTGCCAGTAGTTCACAGGGAGTAGGATCTCAGCCCCAGCATTTT.

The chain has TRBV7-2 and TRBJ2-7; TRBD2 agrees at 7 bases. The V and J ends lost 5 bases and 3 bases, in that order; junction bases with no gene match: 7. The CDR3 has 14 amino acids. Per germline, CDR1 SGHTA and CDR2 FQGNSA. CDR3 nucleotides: TGTGCCAGCAGCACAAGGGGAGGGAACTACGAGCAGTACTTC. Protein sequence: CASSTRGGNYEQYF.

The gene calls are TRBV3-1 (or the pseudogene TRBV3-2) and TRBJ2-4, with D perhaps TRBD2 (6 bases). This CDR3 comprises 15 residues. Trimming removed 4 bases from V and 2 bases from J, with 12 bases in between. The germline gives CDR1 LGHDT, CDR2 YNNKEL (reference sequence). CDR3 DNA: TGTGCCAGCAGCCTCGCCGGGGGAACCAAAAACATTCAGTACTTC. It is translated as CASSLAGGTKNIQYF.

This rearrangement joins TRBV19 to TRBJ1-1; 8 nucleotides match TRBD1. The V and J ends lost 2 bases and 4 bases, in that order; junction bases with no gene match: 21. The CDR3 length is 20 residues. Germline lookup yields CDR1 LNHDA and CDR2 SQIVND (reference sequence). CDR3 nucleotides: TGTGCCAGTAGTATACAAAATCATGACAGGGGCTGGAGGCTGGGCACTGAAGCTTTCTTT. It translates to CASSIQNHDRGWRLGTEAFF.

The CDR3 nucleotides read TGCGCCAGCAGCGTACAGGGGCGGGACGAGCAGTACTTC. Its protein product is CASSVQGRDEQYF. The rearrangement uses TRBV5-1 and TRBJ2-7; TRBD1 aligns across 7 bases. V shed 4 bases and J 5 bases; nucleotides not matched to a gene: 6. The CDR3 spans 13 residues. Germline V CDR1 and CDR2: SGHRS, YFSETQ.

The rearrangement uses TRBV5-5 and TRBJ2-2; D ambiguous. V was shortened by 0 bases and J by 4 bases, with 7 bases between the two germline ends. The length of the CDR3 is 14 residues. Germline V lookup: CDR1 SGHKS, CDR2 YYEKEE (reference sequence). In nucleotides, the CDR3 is TGTGCCAGCAGCTTGGAGTTGGGCACCGGGGAGCTGTTTTTT. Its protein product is CASSLELGTGELFF.

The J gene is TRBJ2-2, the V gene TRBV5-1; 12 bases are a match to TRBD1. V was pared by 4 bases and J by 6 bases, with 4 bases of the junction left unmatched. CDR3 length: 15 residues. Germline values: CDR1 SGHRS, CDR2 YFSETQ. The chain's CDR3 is CASSPGTGGPGELFF. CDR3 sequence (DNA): TGCGCCAGCAGCCCCGGGACAGGGGGCCCCGGGGAGCTGTTTTTT.

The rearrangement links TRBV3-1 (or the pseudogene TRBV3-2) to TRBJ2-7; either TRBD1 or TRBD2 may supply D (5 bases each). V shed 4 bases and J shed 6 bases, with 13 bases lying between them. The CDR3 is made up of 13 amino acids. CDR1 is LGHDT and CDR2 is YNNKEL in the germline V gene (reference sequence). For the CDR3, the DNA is TGTGCCAGCAGCCGAGGCGCAGGGAGCGAGCAGTACTTC. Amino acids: CASSRGAGSEQYF.

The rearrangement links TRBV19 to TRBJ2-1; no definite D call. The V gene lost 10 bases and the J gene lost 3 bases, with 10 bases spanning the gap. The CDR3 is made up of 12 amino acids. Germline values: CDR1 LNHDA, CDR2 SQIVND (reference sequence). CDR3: CATTSDYNEQFF. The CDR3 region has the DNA TGTGCCACTACGAGCGACTACAATGAGCAGTTCTTC.

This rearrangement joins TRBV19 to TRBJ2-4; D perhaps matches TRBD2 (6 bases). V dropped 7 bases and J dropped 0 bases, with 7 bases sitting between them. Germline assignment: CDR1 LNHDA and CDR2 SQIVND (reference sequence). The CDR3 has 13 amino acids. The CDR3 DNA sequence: TGTGCCAGTAAGGAGGGAGCCAAAAACATTCAGTACTTC. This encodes CASKEGAKNIQYF.

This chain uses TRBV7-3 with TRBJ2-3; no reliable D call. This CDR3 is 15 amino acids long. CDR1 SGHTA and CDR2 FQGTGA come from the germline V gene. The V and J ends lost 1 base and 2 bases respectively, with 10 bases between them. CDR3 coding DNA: TGTGCCAGCAGCTTAAAACTGGGTCCCACAGATACGCAGTATTTT. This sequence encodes CASSLKLGPTDTQYF.

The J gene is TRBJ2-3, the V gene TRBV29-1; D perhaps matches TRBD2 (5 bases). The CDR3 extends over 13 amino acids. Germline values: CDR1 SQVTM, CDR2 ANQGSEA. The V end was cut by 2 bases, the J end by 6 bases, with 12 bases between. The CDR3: CSVETGGLDTQYF. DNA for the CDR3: TGCAGCGTTGAAACTGGAGGATTGGATACGCAGTATTTT.

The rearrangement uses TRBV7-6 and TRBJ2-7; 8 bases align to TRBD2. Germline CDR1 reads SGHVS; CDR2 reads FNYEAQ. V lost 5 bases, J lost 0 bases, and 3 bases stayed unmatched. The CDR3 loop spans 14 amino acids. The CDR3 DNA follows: TGTGCCAGCAGCCCCAGCGGGAGCTCCTACGAGCAGTACTTC. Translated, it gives CASSPSGSSYEQYF.

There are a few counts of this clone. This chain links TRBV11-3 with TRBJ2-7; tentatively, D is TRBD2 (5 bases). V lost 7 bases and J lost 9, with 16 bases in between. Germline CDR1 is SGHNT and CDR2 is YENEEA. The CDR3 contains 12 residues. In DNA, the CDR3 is TGTGCCAGCACCCCCGGGGTGATTGGGCAGTACTTC. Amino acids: CASTPGVIGQYF. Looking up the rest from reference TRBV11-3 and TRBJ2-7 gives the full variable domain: EAGVVQSPRYKIIEKKQPVAFWCNPISGHNTLYWYLQNLGQGPELLIRYENEEAVDDSQLPKDRFSAERLKGVDSTLKIQPAELGDSAVYLCASTPGVIGQYFGPGTRLTVT.

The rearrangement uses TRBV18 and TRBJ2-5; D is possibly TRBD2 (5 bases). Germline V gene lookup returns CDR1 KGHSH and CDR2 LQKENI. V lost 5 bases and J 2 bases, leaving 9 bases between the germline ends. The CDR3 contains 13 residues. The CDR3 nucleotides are TGTGCCAGCTCAGCGGACTTTCAAGAGACCCAGTACTTC. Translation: CASSADFQETQYF.